These 23 T cell receptor beta chains came from one sample sequenced in a study of blood T cell repertoires in COVID-19. Sequencing was performed with immunoSEQ multiplex PCR; in TCRdb, only in-frame clones are kept and a portion is missing. The sample yields tens of thousands of clones, around 89% seen once. Specimen: peripheral blood. Every receptor here comes from a man aged 60-69 years with acute or convalescent COVID-19.

V is TRBV3-1 (or the pseudogene TRBV3-2) and J is TRBJ1-5; the D gene is possibly TRBD1 (6 bases). Trimming shortened V by 0 bases and J by 7 bases, and 13 bases separated the two germline ends. Looked up from germline, CDR1 is LGHDT and CDR2 is YNNKEL (reference sequence). The length of the CDR3 is 15 residues. The CDR3 loop is CASSQERGGGQPQHF. Written as DNA, the CDR3 is TGTGCCAGCAGCCAAGAGAGAGGGGGTGGGCAGCCCCAGCATTTT.

The CDR3 spells CASRLQGATYEQYF. The CDR3 DNA follows: TGTGCCAGCAGATTACAGGGGGCTACGTACGAGCAGTACTTC. The chain couples TRBV2 to TRBJ2-7, with 9 bases matching TRBD1. Trimming took 6 bases from V and 4 from J; bases not matched to a gene: 7. This CDR3 comprises 14 residues. The germline CDR1 and CDR2 sequences are SNHLY and FYNNEI. The full variable domain, rest sourced from reference TRBV2 and TRBJ2-7, is EPEVTQTPSHQVTQMGQEVILRCVPISNHLYFYWYRQILGQKVEFLVSFYNNEISEKSEIFDDQFSVERPDGSNFTLKIRSTKLEDSAMYFCASRLQGATYEQYFGPGTRLTVT.

The chain joins TRBV3-1 (or the pseudogene TRBV3-2) to TRBJ1-2, with 8 nucleotides matching TRBD1. Germline V gene lookup returns CDR1 LGHDT and CDR2 YNNKEL (reference sequence). V shed 0 bases and J 5 bases; nucleotides not matched to a gene: 11. The CDR3 is 17 residues long. In nucleotides, the CDR3 is TGTGCCAGCAGCCAAGAAATAGGACAGGGTAGGGGATATGGCTACACCTTC. It yields the protein CASSQEIGQGRGYGYTF.

The chain combines TRBV5-4 with TRBJ2-3, with 9 bases that match TRBD2. The ends lost 0 bases at V and 0 bases at J; junction bases unmatched: 5. Germline V gene data show CDR1 as SGHNT and CDR2 as YYREEE (reference sequence). CDR3 length equals 17 residues. The CDR3 DNA reads TGTGCCAGCAGCTTGGGGCCTAGCGGGACTAGCACAGATACGCAGTATTTT. As protein: CASSLGPSGTSTDTQYF.

As DNA, the CDR3 is TGTGCCATCAGTGGACAGTCGAACACTGAAGCTTTCTTT. Translating it yields CAISGQSNTEAFF. The rearrangement uses TRBV10-3 and TRBJ1-1; tentatively, D is TRBD1 (5 bases). Trimming stripped 4 bases from V and 1 base from J, with 7 bases between. CDR1 and CDR2 from the germline V gene are ENHRY and SYGVKD. The CDR3 sequence is 13 residues long.

A note on this clone: Germline and junction disagree at one end, which may indicate a read error. J is TRBJ2-1 and V is TRBV12-5; D remains ambiguous. Germline V lookup: CDR1 LGHNT, CDR2 FRNRAP. This CDR3 is built from 13 residues. CDR3 coding DNA: TGTGCTAGTGGTCCCTTCTCCGACAATGAGCAGTTCTTC. Translation gives CASGPFSDNEQFF.

This chain joins TRBV2 and TRBJ1-5, with D perhaps matching TRBD1 (5 bases). Trimming took 7 bases from V and 6 from J, leaving 13 bases between them. In germline, CDR1 is SNHLY, CDR2 FYNNEI. The length of the CDR3 is 13 residues. CDR3 nucleotides: TGTGCCAGCACCGAGGGGAGGTTTCAGCCCCAGCATTTT. Residues: CASTEGRFQPQHF.

This chain joins TRBV15 and TRBJ1-5; 7 nucleotides agree with TRBD1. CDR1 is LNHNV, CDR2 YYDKDF, per germline (reference sequence). The CDR3 contains 18 residues. The ends lost 0 bases at V and 4 bases at J; junction bases unmatched: 12. Here the CDR3 reads CATSRDKEGAVRNQPQHF. The CDR3 DNA reads TGTGCCACCAGCAGAGACAAGGAGGGGGCAGTAAGGAATCAGCCCCAGCATTTT.

This chain connects TRBV10-3 to TRBJ2-7; perhaps TRBD2 as D (6 bases). The V end was cut by 2 bases, the J end by 6 bases, with 17 bases between. The CDR3 consists of 15 residues. Germline V CDR1 and CDR2: ENHRY, SYGVKD. The CDR3 region is CAISEPTRGSGEQYF. The CDR3 DNA reads TGTGCCATCAGTGAGCCAACCCGGGGGTCGGGCGAGCAGTACTTC.

The chain uses TRBV5-1 and TRBJ2-1; 7 bases map to TRBD2. There are 16 residues in the CDR3. Germline V lookup: CDR1 SGHRS, CDR2 YFSETQ. Germline trimming cut 6 bases from V and 0 bases from J; bases unmatched to any gene: 9. CDR3 coding DNA: TGCGCCAGCAAACCCCTAGCGGTAAGCTCCTACAATGAGCAGTTCTTC. Protein product: CASKPLAVSSYNEQFF.

The chain recombines TRBV24-1 with TRBJ1-5; TRBD1 is a possible D gene (5 bases). CDR3 size: 14 residues. Germline V gives CDR1 KGHDR, CDR2 SFDVKD. V lost 5 bases and J lost 4, with 11 bases in between. The CDR3 loop reads CATSATGPNQPQHF. In DNA, the CDR3 is TGTGCCACCAGTGCAACAGGACCTAATCAGCCCCAGCATTTT.

CDR3: CAWSPLSPGYDEQFF. The CDR3 region has the DNA TGTGCCTGGAGTCCACTATCGCCGGGGTACGATGAGCAGTTCTTC. The J gene is TRBJ2-1, the V gene TRBV30, with D possibly matching TRBD2 (5 bases). CDR3 size: 15 residues. Germline V gene sequence: CDR1 GTSNPN, CDR2 SVGIG (reference sequence). The germline V and J ends were trimmed by 2 bases and 8 bases, with 19 bases remaining between them.

The V and J genes are TRBV10-2 and TRBJ1-4; D is ambiguous. The germline V gene has CDR1 WSHSY and CDR2 SAAADI. The CDR3 contains 14 residues. The ends were cut back, 6 bases at V and 3 bases at J, with 11 bases in the middle. CDR3 sequence (DNA): TGCGCCAGCAGGAGGGTTGGGGCTAATGAAAAACTGTTTTTT. The encoded protein is CASRRVGANEKLFF.

The chain is built from TRBV5-1 and TRBJ1-4, with 7 bases aligning to TRBD1. The V and J ends lost 4 bases and 5 bases, in that order; junction bases with no gene match: 11. Germline V gene data show CDR1 as SGHRS and CDR2 as YFSETQ. The CDR3 extends over 16 amino acids. CDR3 coding DNA: TGCGCCAGCAGCATGAACCCTCGACAGGGCAATGAAAAACTGTTTTTT. This gives the protein CASSMNPRQGNEKLFF. The variable domain in full, completed from reference TRBV5-1 and TRBJ1-4, reads KAGVTQTPRYLIKTRGQQVTLSCSPISGHRSVSWYQQTPGQGLQFLFEYFSETQRNKGNFPGRFSGRQFSNSRSEMNVSTLELGDSALYLCASSMNPRQGNEKLFFGSGTQLSVL.

This chain joins TRBV12-5 and TRBJ2-2, with TRBD1 identical over 8 bases. Per the germline V gene, CDR1 is LGHNT and CDR2 is FRNRAP. After removal of 1 base from V and 5 bases from J, the junction contained 3 bases not matched to a gene. The CDR3 runs to 15 residues. CDR3 sequence (DNA): TGTGCTAGTGGTTTGGGGACAGGGAATACCGGGGAGCTGTTTTTT. Protein product: CASGLGTGNTGELFF.

The rearrangement links TRBV27 to TRBJ2-3; 10 nucleotides align to TRBD1. V gave up 4 bases and J gave up 6 bases; unmatched junction bases: 13. This CDR3 comprises 17 residues. The germline V gene has CDR1 MNHEY and CDR2 SMNVEV (reference sequence). CDR3 sequence reads: CASSSGTGVGGSDTQYF. CDR3 coding DNA: TGTGCCAGCAGTTCCGGGACAGGGGTGGGGGGCAGCGATACGCAGTATTTT.

The CDR3 nucleotides read TGTGCCTGGAGTGACAGCCTGGAACTTGAAAAACTGTTTTTT. Amino acid sequence: CAWSDSLELEKLFF. V and J are TRBV30 and TRBJ1-4; no reliable D call. CDR3 length: 14 residues. Per germline, CDR1 GTSNPN and CDR2 SVGIG (reference sequence). Trimming took 1 base from V and 7 from J, leaving 13 bases between them.

The chain has TRBV7-3 and TRBJ2-1, with TRBD2 matching over 7 bases. Germline trimming cut 5 bases from V and 0 bases from J; bases unmatched to any gene: 4. From germline, CDR1 is SGHTA and CDR2 FQGTGA. This CDR3 region has 15 residues. CDR3 bases: TGTGCCAGCAGCAGCGGGGCTTTCTCCTACAATGAGCAGTTCTTC. This gives the protein CASSSGAFSYNEQFF. Full variable domain (outside the CDR3, taken from reference TRBV7-3 and TRBJ2-1): GAGVSQTPSNKVTEKGKYVELRCDPISGHTALYWYRQSLGQGPEFLIYFQGTGAADDSGLPNDRFFAVRPEGSVSTLKIQRTERGDSAVYLCASSSGAFSYNEQFFGPGTRLTVL.

This rearrangement joins TRBV15 to TRBJ2-7; tentative D call: TRBD1 (5 bases). The CDR3 loop spans 15 amino acids. The germline CDR1 and CDR2 sequences are LNHNV and YYDKDF (reference sequence). Trimming shortened V by 0 bases and J by 4 bases, and 13 bases separated the two germline ends. The CDR3 protein is CATSRDPGALYEQYF. The CDR3 DNA reads as TGTGCCACCAGCAGAGATCCTGGGGCGCTTTACGAGCAGTACTTC.

The chain joins TRBV7-9 to TRBJ2-2; 10 positions match TRBD1. The V segment lost 6 bases and the J segment 2 bases; nucleotides outside the gene matches: 9. CDR3 length: 17 residues. Germline lookup yields CDR1 SEHNR and CDR2 FQNEAQ (reference sequence). In DNA form, the CDR3 reads TGTGCCAGCAGTTCTCTCCGGGACAGGGGAAACACCGGGGAGCTGTTTTTT. Its protein is CASSSLRDRGNTGELFF.

This sequence joins TRBV2 and TRBJ2-1; TRBD2 matches at 7 bases. This CDR3 has 15 residues. Per the germline V gene, CDR1 is SNHLY and CDR2 is FYNNEI. V dropped 6 bases and J dropped 0; count of bases not matched to a gene: 5. The CDR3 loop reads CASSPASGSYNEQFF. The CDR3 coding sequence is TGTGCCAGCAGCCCGGCTAGCGGCTCCTACAATGAGCAGTTCTTC.

The J gene is TRBJ2-3, the V gene TRBV18; possible D gene TRBD1, 6 bases. Trimming took 4 bases from V and 4 from J, leaving 12 bases between them. Germline CDR1 KGHSH, CDR2 LQKENI. This CDR3 has 14 amino acids. The CDR3 nucleotides are TGTGCCAGCTCACGACGACAGGAGGCAGATACGCAGTATTTT. Translation gives CASSRRQEADTQYF.

The chain couples TRBV14 to TRBJ2-2; TRBD2 is a possible D gene (6 bases). Germline V lookup: CDR1 SGHDN, CDR2 FVKESK. Trimming removed 5 bases at V and 4 bases at J, with 17 bases between. The length of the CDR3 is 16 residues. The CDR3 DNA reads TGTGCCAGCAGCACCGGCGGGGCCGTGGGCACCGGGGAGCTGTTTTTT. Translated, it gives CASSTGGAVGTGELFF.